Listed here are 32 T cell receptor beta chains from one sample, sequenced in a study of T cell changes during pregnancy in multiple sclerosis. Sequencing was performed with immunoSEQ multiplex PCR; in TCRdb, only in-frame clones are kept and a portion is missing. In the table there are about 67,000 clones, about nine tenths of which are singletons. Material: peripheral blood, obtained in the third trimester of pregnancy. Every receptor here comes from a female donor with multiple sclerosis, enrolled in a pregnancy study.

The V call is TRBV6-5, the J call TRBJ2-7; tentative D call: TRBD1 (6 bases). CDR3 length: 12 amino acids. V lost 6 bases and J lost 4, with 10 bases in between. Germline assignment: CDR1 MNHEY and CDR2 SVGAGI. CDR3 residues: CASSSDSYEQYF. DNA of the CDR3: TGTGCCAGCAGCTCGGACAGTTACGAGCAGTACTTC.

V and J are TRBV19 and TRBJ1-1; TRBD1 agrees at 7 bases. Germline CDR1 LNHDA, CDR2 SQIVND (reference sequence). Trimming cost V 5 bases and J 4 bases; bases outside gene matches: 7. The CDR3 is 14 amino acids. The CDR3 coding sequence is TGTGCCAGTAGTTATCAGGGGGGTTTCACTGAAGCTTTCTTT. Protein: CASSYQGGFTEAFF.

CDR3 DNA: TGTGCCAGTAGAAATAGCGGGAGCGGGGAGCTGTTTTTT. This sequence encodes CASRNSGSGELFF. The chain has TRBV19 and TRBJ2-2; TRBD2 aligns across 9 bases. This CDR3 has 13 residues. After removal of 6 bases from V and 7 bases from J, the junction contained 3 bases not matched to a gene. Germline values: CDR1 LNHDA, CDR2 SQIVND (reference sequence). Using reference TRBV19 and TRBJ2-2 for the parts outside the CDR3, the full variable domain is DGGITQSPKYLFRKEGQNVTLSCEQNLNHDAMYWYRQDPGQGLRLIYYSQIVNDFQKGDIAEGYSVSREKKESFPLTVTSAQKNPTAFYLCASRNSGSGELFFGEGSRLTVL.

This clone was counted a few times. V usage is TRBV19 and J usage is TRBJ1-4, with 8 bases aligning to TRBD1. The V segment lost 3 bases and the J segment 8 bases; nucleotides outside the gene matches: 8. CDR1 and CDR2 from the germline V gene are LNHDA and SQIVND (reference sequence). The CDR3 is 15 amino acids. CDR3 amino acids: CASSIHGQGGEKLFF. DNA of the CDR3: TGTGCCAGTAGTATCCACGGACAGGGTGGGGAAAAACTGTTTTTT. Full variable domain (missing parts from reference TRBV19 and TRBJ1-4): DGGITQSPKYLFRKEGQNVTLSCEQNLNHDAMYWYRQDPGQGLRLIYYSQIVNDFQKGDIAEGYSVSREKKESFPLTVTSAQKNPTAFYLCASSIHGQGGEKLFFGSGTQLSVL.

This clone was seen once. The chain links TRBV6-6 to TRBJ1-4; D call uncertain. V was trimmed by 6 bases and J by 2 bases, leaving 7 bases between them. Germline assignment: CDR1 MNHNY and CDR2 SVGAGI (reference sequence). CDR3 length equals 13 residues. CDR3 coding DNA: TGTGCCAGCAGCGGGAGTACTAATGAAAAACTGTTTTTT. Protein sequence: CASSGSTNEKLFF.

The CDR3 region has the DNA TGTGCCAGCAGCTCAGGGGTGGATGAGCAGTTCTTC. Protein product: CASSSGVDEQFF. This chain uses TRBV7-3 with TRBJ2-1, with a weak D call TRBD1 (6 bases). CDR3 length: 12 amino acids. V shed 4 bases and J shed 8 bases, with 9 bases lying between them. CDR1 SGHTA and CDR2 FQGTGA come from the germline V gene. Full variable domain (rest looked up from reference TRBV7-3 and TRBJ2-1): GAGVSQTPSNKVTEKGKYVELRCDPISGHTALYWYRQSLGQGPEFLIYFQGTGAADDSGLPNDRFFAVRPEGSVSTLKIQRTERGDSAVYLCASSSGVDEQFFGPGTRLTVL.

This clone was seen more than once but under ten times. CDR3 loop: CAISAGSEKLFF. The CDR3 bases are TGTGCCATCAGTGCCGGGAGTGAAAAACTGTTTTTT. The genes are TRBV10-3 and TRBJ1-4; unclear D gene. The CDR3 is 12 amino acids. V dropped 4 bases and J dropped 7 bases, with 7 bases sitting between them. The germline gives CDR1 ENHRY, CDR2 SYGVKD.

The chain uses TRBV30 and TRBJ2-3; TRBD1 matches 11 bases. V shed 3 bases, J shed 6 bases, and the junction held 5 bases outside the gene matches. Germline assignment: CDR1 GTSNPN and CDR2 SVGIG (reference sequence). This CDR3 comprises 14 residues. CDR3 region: CAWSIGQGADTQYF. CDR3 coding DNA: TGTGCCTGGAGCATAGGACAGGGGGCCGATACGCAGTATTTT.

The chain has TRBV5-6 and TRBJ2-3; a possible D gene is TRBD2 (5 bases). The germline V and J ends were trimmed by 4 bases and 4 bases, with 19 bases remaining between them. This CDR3 spans 16 amino acids. Germline assignment: CDR1 SGHDT and CDR2 YYEEEE. CDR3 DNA sequence: TGTGCCAGCAGCGGGATGACTAAAATTTCATCAGATACGCAGTATTTT. Amino acids: CASSGMTKISSDTQYF.

The chain joins TRBV28 to TRBJ1-2; D is unclear. The CDR3 contains 11 residues. Germline V gene data show CDR1 as MDHEN and CDR2 as SYDVKM. The CDR3 nucleotides are TGTGCTACCCTAGCCCTCTATGGCTACACCTTC. Encoded protein: CATLALYGYTF.

This sequence joins TRBV13 and TRBJ2-7; perhaps TRBD2 as D (5 bases). Germline V gene data show CDR1 as PRHDT and CDR2 as FYEKMQ (reference sequence). This CDR3 comprises 15 residues. Trimming stripped 6 bases from V and 2 bases from J, with 17 bases between. Written as DNA, the CDR3 is TGTGCCAGCAGTCATGGAGGCCAACCTCCCTACGAGCAGTACTTC. It translates to CASSHGGQPPYEQYF.

The V and J genes are TRBV10-3 and TRBJ1-2, with D maybe TRBD1 (5 bases). From germline, CDR1 is ENHRY and CDR2 SYGVKD. This CDR3 has 12 amino acids. V shed 6 bases and J shed 3 bases, with 8 bases lying between them. Here the CDR3 DNA reads TGTGCCATCAGAGGGGCCGACTATGGCTACACCTTC. Its translation: CAIRGADYGYTF.

V gene TRBV7-9 combines with J gene TRBJ1-4, with 10 bases fitting TRBD1. The V gene end was trimmed by 5 bases and the J gene end by 8 bases; junction bases not matched to a gene: 14. CDR1 SEHNR and CDR2 FQNEAQ come from the germline V gene (reference sequence). The CDR3 has 17 residues. The CDR3 DNA follows: TGTGCCAGCAGCCCAACCGATCCGGGACAGGGGAGAGAAAAACTGTTTTTT. Its protein product is CASSPTDPGQGREKLFF.

The chain links TRBV4-2 to TRBJ2-1; D might be TRBD2 (7 bases). CDR1 and CDR2 from the germline V gene are LGHNA and YNFKEQ. The CDR3 has 20 residues. The V end was cut by 4 bases, the J end by 8 bases, with 33 bases between. The CDR3 loop reads CASSPTHPSHGGGIYHEQFF. As DNA, the CDR3 is TGTGCCAGCAGCCCCACTCACCCATCACATGGGGGGGGCATATACCATGAGCAGTTCTTC.

V is TRBV5-6 and J is TRBJ2-3; a possible D gene is TRBD1 (6 bases). V gave up 4 bases and J gave up 3 bases, with 9 bases separating them. Germline V gene lookup returns CDR1 SGHDT and CDR2 YYEEEE. This CDR3 contains 13 residues. CDR3 nucleotide sequence: TGTGCCAGCAGCGACAGGAGGACAGATACGCAGTATTTT. It yields the protein CASSDRRTDTQYF.

This sequence joins TRBV25-1 and TRBJ2-3, with TRBD2 matching over 8 bases. Germline V gene sequence: CDR1 MGHDK, CDR2 SYGVNS. This CDR3 is built from 14 residues. V shed 3 bases, J shed 4 bases, and the junction held 3 bases outside the gene matches. The CDR3 here is CASSDGGAPDTQYF. The CDR3, as DNA: TGTGCCAGCAGTGACGGGGGGGCCCCAGATACGCAGTATTTT.

The chain couples TRBV2 to TRBJ1-1, with D possibly matching TRBD1 (6 bases). Trimming took 8 bases from V and 4 from J, leaving 26 bases between them. Germline V gene sequence: CDR1 SNHLY, CDR2 FYNNEI. This CDR3 region has 17 residues. The CDR3 protein is CASLSKPWVGGGTEAFF. In nucleotides, the CDR3 is TGTGCCAGCCTTAGTAAGCCTTGGGTAGGGGGGGGCACTGAAGCTTTCTTT.

The rearrangement uses TRBV6-5 and TRBJ1-2; 10 bases line up with TRBD1. V was clipped by 6 bases and J by 3 bases; unmatched bases: 4. This CDR3 has 14 residues. Germline V gene lookup returns CDR1 MNHEY and CDR2 SVGAGI. CDR3 amino acids: CASSRTGGDYGYTF. The CDR3 region has the DNA TGTGCCAGCAGCCGGACAGGGGGGGACTATGGCTACACCTTC.

This chain joins TRBV6-5 and TRBJ1-2, with no clear D. Germline lookup yields CDR1 MNHEY and CDR2 SVGAGI. CDR3 length: 15 residues. Trimming pared 10 bases from V and 0 bases from J, leaving 18 bases between. CDR3 DNA sequence: TGTGCCACACAATCTAGGACTCCAGCTAACTATGGCTACACCTTC. It translates to CATQSRTPANYGYTF.

This rearrangement joins TRBV6-4 to TRBJ1-1; perhaps TRBD1 as D (5 bases). V gave up 0 bases and J gave up 2 bases, with 10 bases separating them. CDR1 is MRHNA and CDR2 is SNTAGT in the germline V gene. This CDR3 has 15 amino acids. The CDR3: CASSDSDGANTEAFF. The CDR3, as DNA: TGTGCCAGCAGTGACTCGGATGGGGCTAACACTGAAGCTTTCTTT.

There are a few counts of this clone. The chain carries TRBV27 and TRBJ1-6, with a possible D match to TRBD1 (6 bases). V dropped 6 bases and J dropped 7 bases, with 16 bases sitting between them. Germline V gene lookup returns CDR1 MNHEY and CDR2 SMNVEV (reference sequence). This CDR3 comprises 15 residues. The CDR3 region has the DNA TGTGCCAGCAGCCTTGGACAGCTTATAAATTCACCCCTCCACTTT. This gives the protein CASSLGQLINSPLHF.

The CDR3 region has the DNA TGCGCCAGCAGGAGGACAGCCGTAAGTTTTATGAACACTGAAGCTTTCTTT. It specifies CASRRTAVSFMNTEAFF. The chain recombines TRBV10-2 with TRBJ1-1; D perhaps matches TRBD1 (6 bases). The CDR3 is 17 residues long. V was clipped by 6 bases and J by 0 bases, with 20 bases between them. CDR1 and CDR2 (germline): WSHSY, SAAADI.

V gene TRBV2 combines with J gene TRBJ2-5, with a weak D call TRBD1 (5 bases). CDR1 is SNHLY, CDR2 FYNNEI, per germline. V was pared by 7 bases and J by 5 bases, with 17 bases between. CDR3 length equals 14 residues. CDR3 sequence (DNA): TGTGCCAGCACCACCCAGGGTGGAGAGGAGACCCAGTACTTC. It translates to CASTTQGGEETQYF.

The chain links TRBV4-1 to TRBJ2-5; 10 positions agree with TRBD2. V trimming: 0 bases; J trimming: 5 bases; junction bases outside the gene matches: 9. There are 17 residues in the CDR3. Germline V gene data show CDR1 as MGHRA and CDR2 as YSYEKL. Here the CDR3 reads CASSQEGTSGVKETQYF. CDR3 sequence (DNA): TGCGCCAGCAGCCAAGAAGGAACTAGCGGGGTGAAGGAGACCCAGTACTTC.

This chain joins TRBV6-1 and TRBJ1-2; 8 bases are a match to TRBD1. This CDR3 is 14 amino acids long. V shed 3 bases and J 2 bases; nucleotides not matched to a gene: 2. Germline CDR1 and CDR2: MNHNS and SASEGT. CDR3 nucleotides: TGTGCCAGCAGTGAGACAGGGGCGAACTATGGCTACACCTTC. It codes for CASSETGANYGYTF.

This clone was found once. The chain employs TRBV19 and TRBJ1-2; 7 bases match TRBD1. Germline V gives CDR1 LNHDA, CDR2 SQIVND (reference sequence). The V gene end was trimmed by 7 bases and the J gene end by 1 base; junction bases not matched to a gene: 6. The CDR3 is 14 residues long. CDR3 sequence (DNA): TGTGCCAGTACTGGGACAGCATATAACTATGGCTACACCTTC. The encoded protein is CASTGTAYNYGYTF. The variable domain in full, completed from reference TRBV19 and TRBJ1-2, reads DGGITQSPKYLFRKEGQNVTLSCEQNLNHDAMYWYRQDPGQGLRLIYYSQIVNDFQKGDIAEGYSVSREKKESFPLTVTSAQKNPTAFYLCASTGTAYNYGYTFGSGTRLTVV.

The chain couples TRBV7-6 to TRBJ2-7, with D perhaps TRBD1 (6 bases). This CDR3 region has 13 residues. The germline V and J ends were trimmed by 1 base and 6 bases, with 10 bases remaining between them. Germline V CDR1 and CDR2: SGHVS, FNYEAQ. CDR3 in amino acids: CASSLGGPGEQYF. The CDR3 bases are TGTGCCAGCAGCTTAGGGGGGCCCGGCGAGCAGTACTTC.

V is TRBV10-1 and J is TRBJ1-1; D might be TRBD1 (5 bases). This CDR3 contains 15 residues. V was cut by 7 bases and J by 1 base, with 16 bases left in between. CDR1 WNHNN and CDR2 SYGVQD come from the germline V gene (reference sequence). The CDR3 sequence is CASTVGGAGNTEAFF. The CDR3 bases are TGCGCCAGCACTGTGGGGGGTGCTGGGAACACTGAAGCTTTCTTT.

This clone was seen once. This chain connects TRBV6-6 to TRBJ2-7; D perhaps matches TRBD2 (5 bases). This CDR3 is built from 11 residues. The germline gives CDR1 MNHNY, CDR2 SVGAGI (reference sequence). Trimming removed 8 bases from V and 2 bases from J, with 7 bases in between. The CDR3 DNA follows: TGTGCCAGCGGACTTCCCTACGAGCAGTACTTC. Translated: CASGLPYEQYF.

The J gene is TRBJ1-4, the V gene TRBV5-1, with D possibly TRBD1 on 6 matching bases. The CDR3 consists of 14 residues. Trimming stripped 4 bases from V and 5 bases from J, with 12 bases between. The germline CDR1 and CDR2 sequences are SGHRS and YFSETQ. The CDR3 nucleotides read TGCGCCAGCAGCAGCCACACAGGGAATGAAAAACTGTTTTTT. The encoded protein is CASSSHTGNEKLFF.

This chain uses TRBV7-8 with TRBJ2-2, with TRBD1 matching over 7 bases. V lost 5 bases to trimming and J lost 5 bases; unmatched junction nucleotides: 8. CDR1 is SGHVS, CDR2 FQNEAQ, per germline. CDR3 length equals 15 residues. CDR3: CASSLRQGSTGELFF. The CDR3 DNA reads TGTGCCAGCAGCCTCAGACAGGGAAGTACCGGGGAGCTGTTTTTT.

The CDR3 here is CASSAASGLGDTQYF. The DNA for the CDR3 is TGTGCCAGCAGTGCCGCTAGCGGATTGGGAGATACGCAGTATTTT. The chain employs TRBV9 and TRBJ2-3; 7 nucleotides line up with TRBD2. Germline loops: CDR1 SGDLS, CDR2 YYNGEE. J lost 5 bases, V lost 5 bases, and 11 bases had no gene match. There are 15 residues in the CDR3.